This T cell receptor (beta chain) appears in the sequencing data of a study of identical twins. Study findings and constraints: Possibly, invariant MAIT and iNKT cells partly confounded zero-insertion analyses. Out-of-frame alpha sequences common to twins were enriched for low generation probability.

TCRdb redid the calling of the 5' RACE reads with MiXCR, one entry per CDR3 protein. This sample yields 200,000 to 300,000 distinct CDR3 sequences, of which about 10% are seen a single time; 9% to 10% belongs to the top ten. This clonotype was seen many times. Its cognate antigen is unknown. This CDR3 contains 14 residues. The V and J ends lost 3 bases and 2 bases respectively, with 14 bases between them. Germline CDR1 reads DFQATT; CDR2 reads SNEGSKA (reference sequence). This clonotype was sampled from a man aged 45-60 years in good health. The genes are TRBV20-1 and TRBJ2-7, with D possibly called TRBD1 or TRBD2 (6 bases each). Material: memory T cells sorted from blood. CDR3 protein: CSASGGLLTYEQYF. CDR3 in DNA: TGCAGTGCTAGCGGGGGCTTACTAACCTACGAGCAGTACTTC.